These T cell receptor beta chains were read from a single sample in a study of CD8 T cells in Susac syndrome. TCRdb analysed the immunoSEQ multiplex PCR reads with MiXCR anew, one entry per CDR3 protein. Here the sample spans some 210,000 distinct CDR3 sequences, about 94% being singletons. Sequencing was carried out using CD4+ T cells from PBMCs. The receptors stem from a human donor with Susac syndrome. Both conserved end residues are part of each CDR3. A D gene is named only where the DNA matches it firmly. A clone size is listed for some rows: how often the clone was seen (once, few, many), or a class if it is expanded.

V gene,J gene,clone size,D gene,CDR3 protein,CDR3 DNA
TRBV6-2/TRBV6-3,TRBJ2-7,-,TRBD2,CASLTSGGAYEQYF,TGTGCCAGCCTGACTAGCGGGGGGGCCTACGAGCAGTACTTC
TRBV9,TRBJ1-2,-,-,CASSVGPAQGDYGYTF,TGTGCCAGCAGCGTAGGACCTGCGCAGGGTGACTATGGCTACACCTTC
TRBV7-2,TRBJ2-7,-,-,CASSLVSGEAYEQYF,TGTGCCAGCAGCTTAGTTTCAGGGGAGGCCTACGAGCAGTACTTC
TRBV5-6,TRBJ2-5,-,-,CASSLSGVGGTQYF,TGTGCCAGCAGCTTGTCCGGGGTTGGAGGGACCCAGTACTTC
TRBV25-1,TRBJ2-2,-,TRBD2,CASRGGAGTGELFF,TGTGCCAGCCGCGGGGGGGCGGGCACCGGGGAGCTGTTTTTT
TRBV15,TRBJ2-7,-,-,CATSRDLQGLRPYEQYF,TGTGCCACCAGCAGAGATCTTCAGGGGTTGCGCCCCTACGAGCAGTACTTC
TRBV4-2,TRBJ2-7,-,-,CASSQDYPDSYEQYF,TGTGCCAGCAGCCAAGATTATCCGGACAGCTACGAGCAGTACTTC
TRBV14,TRBJ2-5,-,-,CASSQWREETQYF,TGTGCCAGCAGCCAATGGCGAGAAGAGACCCAGTACTTC
TRBV10-3,TRBJ2-3,-,-,CAISAILGDTQYF,TGTGCCATCAGTGCAATCCTGGGAGATACGCAGTATTTT
TRBV20-1,TRBJ2-3,-,TRBD2,CSARESTSGGGTDTQYF,TGCAGTGCTAGAGAGTCGACTAGCGGGGGGGGCACAGATACGCAGTATTTT
TRBV29-1,TRBJ1-4,-,-,CSVGGGEKLFF,TGCAGCGTTGGAGGGGGTGAGAAACTGTTTTTT
TRBV6-1,TRBJ1-6,once,-,CASSLLLADSPLHF,TGTGCCAGCAGCCTCCTACTGGCTGATTCACCCCTCCACTTT
TRBV27,TRBJ2-3,-,-,CASSRPQSTDTQYF,TGTGCCAGCAGTCGCCCTCAGAGCACAGATACGCAGTATTTT
TRBV12-3/TRBV12-4,TRBJ1-2,-,-,CASSFGGAGHGYTF,TGTGCCAGCAGTTTCGGAGGGGCCGGACATGGCTACACCTTC
TRBV11-2,TRBJ1-5,-,-,CASSPGGRHQPQHF,TGTGCCAGCAGCCCTGGAGGGCGACATCAGCCCCAGCATTTT
TRBV7-2,TRBJ1-4,once,-,CASSSGTSEGEKLFF,TGTGCCAGCAGCTCCGGGACCTCAGAGGGAGAAAAACTGTTTTTT
TRBV5-1,TRBJ2-4,-,-,CASSPDTPAPKNIQYF,TGCGCCAGCAGCCCGGACACTCCGGCTCCCAAAAACATTCAGTACTTC
TRBV6-5,TRBJ2-3,once,-,CASSYGRQGGGTQYF,TGTGCCAGCAGTTACGGTCGGCAGGGCGGAGGTACGCAGTATTTT
TRBV6-1,TRBJ1-4,-,-,CASSENGGANEKLFF,TGTGCCAGCAGTGAAAACGGCGGAGCCAATGAAAAACTGTTTTTT
TRBV28,TRBJ1-1,-,-,CALHGRGNTEAFF,TGTGCCTTACACGGACGGGGGAACACTGAAGCTTTCTTT
TRBV30,TRBJ2-7,-,-,CAWSVGPSDEQYF,TGTGCCTGGAGTGTTGGACCCTCGGACGAGCAGTACTTC
TRBV27,TRBJ1-6,-,TRBD1,CASRRDRAERSYNSPLHF,TGTGCCAGCAGACGGGACAGGGCGGAGAGGTCCTATAATTCACCCCTCCACTTT
TRBV20-1,TRBJ1-1,-,TRBD1,CSVPTGGGGNTEAFF,TGCAGTGTCCCGACAGGGGGCGGTGGGAACACTGAAGCTTTCTTT
TRBV29-1,TRBJ2-7,few,TRBD2,CSATGLAGGLAYEQYF,TGCAGCGCTACCGGACTAGCGGGGGGGCTGGCCTACGAGCAGTACTTC
TRBV3-1,TRBJ1-2,-,-,CASSPRTDNNYGYTF,TGTGCCAGCAGCCCCCGGACGGATAATAACTATGGCTACACCTTC
TRBV7-2,TRBJ2-5,-,TRBD2,CASSLSRAAGGVYQETQYF,TGTGCCAGCAGCTTAAGTCGGGCAGCGGGGGGGGTGTACCAAGAGACCCAGTACTTC
TRBV4-3,TRBJ2-7,few,TRBD1,CASSQGGTGSYEQYF,TGCGCCAGCAGCCAAGGGGGGACAGGCTCCTACGAGCAGTACTTC
TRBV20-1,TRBJ2-7,once,-,CSARSRAKNYEQYF,TGCAGTGCTAGATCCCGGGCTAAGAACTACGAGCAGTACTTC
TRBV3-1,TRBJ2-7,-,-,CASSQGPTGPYEQYF,TGTGCCAGCAGCCAAGGCCCGACGGGGCCTTACGAGCAGTACTTC
TRBV6-5,TRBJ2-7,-,-,CASRLQGNYEQYF,TGTGCCAGCAGATTACAGGGAAACTACGAGCAGTACTTC
TRBV30,TRBJ1-6,-,TRBD1,CAWRTGVTTTPLHF,TGTGCCTGGAGGACAGGGGTTACTACCACACCCCTCCACTTT
TRBV29-1,TRBJ2-7,-,-,CSVQGSQGPGVGEQYF,TGCAGCGTTCAAGGATCCCAGGGGCCGGGAGTTGGCGAGCAGTACTTC
TRBV10-3,TRBJ2-1,-,-,CAISAYTDNEQFF,TGTGCCATCAGTGCCTACACGGACAATGAGCAGTTCTTC
TRBV30,TRBJ1-3,-,-,CAWSVSRGGTIYF,TGTGCCTGGAGTGTATCACGTGGTGGCACCATATATTTT
TRBV12-3/TRBV12-4,TRBJ1-5,-,-,CASSLETGVNQPQHF,TGTGCCAGCAGTTTAGAGACAGGCGTAAATCAGCCCCAGCATTTT
TRBV4-3,TRBJ2-3,-,-,CASSQDLGGTSTDTQYF,TGCGCCAGCAGCCAAGATCTTGGGGGGACTAGCACAGATACGCAGTATTTT
TRBV10-3,TRBJ2-7,-,-,CAISDRLTVSYEQYF,TGTGCCATCAGTGACCGCCTGACAGTTTCCTACGAGCAGTACTTC
TRBV6-6,TRBJ1-1,-,TRBD1,CATFRDRGKTEAFF,TGTGCCACCTTTCGCGACAGGGGGAAAACTGAAGCTTTCTTT
TRBV27,TRBJ1-3,-,-,CASSPRTLDTIYF,TGTGCCAGCAGTCCCCGGACGTTGGACACCATATATTTT
TRBV6-5,TRBJ1-2,-,-,CASSPGNGYTF,TGTGCCAGCAGTCCGGGGAATGGCTACACCTTC